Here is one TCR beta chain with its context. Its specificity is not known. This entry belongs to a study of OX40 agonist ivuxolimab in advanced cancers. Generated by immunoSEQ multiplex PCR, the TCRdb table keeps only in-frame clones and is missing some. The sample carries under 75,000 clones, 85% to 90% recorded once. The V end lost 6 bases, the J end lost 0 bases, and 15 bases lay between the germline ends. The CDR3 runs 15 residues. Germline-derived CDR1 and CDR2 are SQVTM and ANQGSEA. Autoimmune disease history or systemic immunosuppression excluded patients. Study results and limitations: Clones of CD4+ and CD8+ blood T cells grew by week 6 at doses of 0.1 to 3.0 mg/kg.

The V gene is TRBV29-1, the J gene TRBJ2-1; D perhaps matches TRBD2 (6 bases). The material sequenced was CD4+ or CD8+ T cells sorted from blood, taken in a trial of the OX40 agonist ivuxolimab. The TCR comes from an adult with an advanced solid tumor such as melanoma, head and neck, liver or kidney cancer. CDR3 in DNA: TGCAGCGTACCCCGGGGGAGCGGCTCCTACAATGAGCAGTTCTTC. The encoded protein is CSVPRGSGSYNEQFF.